The 14 T cell receptor beta chains listed next were all sequenced from one sample in a study of T cells in Graves' hyperthyroidism and ophthalmopathy. Amplified TCR beta CDR3 regions derived from RNA transcripts. When the TCR CDR3 underwent first-round RT-PCR, the HTBI primer set was used. TCRdb passed the multiplex PCR reads through MiXCR, listing each CDR3 protein once. Among around 200,000 distinct CDR3 sequences listed, over 15% were seen once. The specimen was blood. These receptors all come from a woman between 45 and 65 years old with Graves' hyperthyroidism.

In this sample, this clonotype turned up many times. V and J are TRBV14 and TRBJ2-5; 11 nucleotides match TRBD2. The CDR3 covers 19 residues. In germline, CDR1 is SGHDN, CDR2 FVKESK. Trimming removed 4 bases from V and 1 base from J; junction bases left unmatched: 14. For the CDR3, the DNA is TGTGCCAGCAGCCCTTCTTCTAGCGGGGGGCTTAGGTCCCAAGAGACCCAGTACTTC. Residues: CASSPSSSGGLRSQETQYF. The full variable domain, rest sourced from reference TRBV14 and TRBJ2-5, is EAGVTQFPSHSVIEKGQTVTLRCDPISGHDNLYWYRRVMGKEIKFLLHFVKESKQDESGMPNNRFLAERTGGTYSTLKVQPAELEDSGVYFCASSPSSSGGLRSQETQYFGPGTRLLVL.

In this sample, this clonotype turned up many times. The chain uses TRBV4-3 and TRBJ1-1; D not certain. Trimming left V 0 bases short and J 1 base short, with 9 bases between. The CDR3 is made up of 15 amino acids. CDR1 is LGHNA and CDR2 is YSLEER in the germline V gene. The CDR3 sequence: CASSQDRGPNTEAFF. CDR3 in DNA: TGCGCCAGCAGCCAAGATCGGGGTCCGAACACTGAAGCTTTCTTT.

This clonotype occurred many times. The chain is built from TRBV5-1 and TRBJ1-1; weak D call: TRBD1 (6 bases). The CDR3 length is 16 residues. Germline values: CDR1 SGHRS, CDR2 YFSETQ. V lost 0 bases, J lost 1 base, and 13 bases lay in between. The CDR3 region has the DNA TGCGCCAGCAGCTTGGGGGTCGGGGGCGCGAACACTGAAGCTTTCTTT. Its translation: CASSLGVGGANTEAFF.

This clonotype was seen ten or more times. The rearrangement uses TRBV2 and TRBJ2-7; 8 positions match TRBD1. Germline CDR1 reads SNHLY; CDR2 reads FYNNEI. This CDR3 comprises 13 residues. J was trimmed by 0 bases and V by 7 bases; bases with no gene match: 2. The CDR3 spells CASTGQGSYEQYF. The CDR3 bases are TGTGCCAGCACCGGACAGGGCTCCTACGAGCAGTACTTC.

The chain carries TRBV28 and TRBJ2-1; D is perhaps TRBD2 (5 bases). Germline V lookup: CDR1 MDHEN, CDR2 SYDVKM. The CDR3 is 15 residues long. With 5 bases removed from V and 0 bases from J, the gap between germline ends came to 11 bases. CDR3 sequence (DNA): TGTGCCAGCAGTCCAATACTAGTCTCCTACAATGAGCAGTTCTTC. Protein: CASSPILVSYNEQFF.

At least ten counts were recorded for this clonotype. The chain has TRBV7-2 and TRBJ1-4, with D hard to call. The CDR3 runs to 15 residues. V shed 5 bases and J shed 5 bases, with 15 bases lying between them. Per the germline V gene, CDR1 is SGHTA and CDR2 is FQGNSA. The CDR3, as DNA: TGTGCCAGCAGCGACAATCCGGATTTGAATGAAAAACTGTTTTTT. The encoded protein is CASSDNPDLNEKLFF. Combining the CDR3 with reference TRBV7-2 and TRBJ1-4 gives the whole variable domain GAGVSQSPSNKVTEKGKDVELRCDPISGHTALYWYRQSLGQGLEFLIYFQGNSAPDKSGLPSDRFSAERTGGSVSTLTIQRTQQEDSAVYLCASSDNPDLNEKLFFGSGTQLSVL.

This clonotype was recorded at least ten times. This sequence joins TRBV7-3 and TRBJ2-1; the match to TRBD2 covers 13 bases. Germline V CDR1 and CDR2: SGHTA, FQGTGA. V dropped 5 bases and J dropped 7; count of bases not matched to a gene: 5. The CDR3 extends over 15 amino acids. The CDR3 DNA sequence: TGTGCCAGCAGCCTGACGGGACTAGCGGGGAATGAGCAGTTCTTC. This codes for CASSLTGLAGNEQFF. The entire variable domain, with the rest obtained from reference TRBV7-3 and TRBJ2-1, is as follows: GAGVSQTPSNKVTEKGKYVELRCDPISGHTALYWYRQSLGQGPEFLIYFQGTGAADDSGLPNDRFFAVRPEGSVSTLKIQRTERGDSAVYLCASSLTGLAGNEQFFGPGTRLTVL.

This clonotype has just a few counts. This chain links TRBV7-9 with TRBJ2-3, with D tentatively TRBD1 or TRBD2 (5 bases each). CDR1 and CDR2 (germline): SEHNR, FQNEAQ (reference sequence). Trimming cost V 5 bases and J 8 bases, with 14 bases left between them. The CDR3 contains 13 residues. CDR3 region: CASSPFSGTTQYF. The CDR3, as DNA: TGTGCCAGCAGCCCGTTCTCCGGGACTACGCAGTATTTT.

A few counts support this clonotype. This chain connects TRBV14 to TRBJ1-2; no clear D. Germline V CDR1 and CDR2: SGHDN, FVKESK. This CDR3 region has 17 residues. Between the trimmed V and J ends, which lost 3 bases and 3 bases, there was a span of 20 bases. CDR3 coding DNA: TGTGCCAGCAGCCAGAACCCCTTATCGGTCTACCACTATGGCTACACCTTC. Protein product: CASSQNPLSVYHYGYTF.

This clonotype was counted at least ten times. V gene TRBV28 combines with J gene TRBJ1-4; D is possibly TRBD1 (5 bases). CDR1 is MDHEN and CDR2 is SYDVKM in the germline V gene. The CDR3 is 11 residues long. Trimming cost V 6 bases and J 8 bases, with 7 bases left between them. CDR3: CASRGPEKLFF. As DNA, the CDR3 is TGTGCCAGCAGGGGGCCAGAAAAACTGTTTTTT.

This clonotype has a count of ten or more. The chain is built from TRBV2 and TRBJ2-1; D not resolved. V lost 1 base and J lost 10, with 8 bases in between. Germline CDR1 is SNHLY and CDR2 is FYNNEI. The CDR3 has 12 amino acids. The DNA for the CDR3 is TGTGCCAGCAGTGAAGGTCTATACGAGCAGTTCTTC. Translating it yields CASSEGLYEQFF.

This clonotype was observed many times. This sequence joins TRBV11-2 and TRBJ2-3; no reliable D call. This CDR3 region has 13 residues. V shed 3 bases and J shed 2 bases, with 6 bases lying between them. Germline CDR1 reads SGHAT; CDR2 reads FQNNGV. CDR3 DNA sequence: TGTGCCAGCAGCTTGGCCTACACAGATACGCAGTATTTT. Its protein product is CASSLAYTDTQYF.

This clonotype was counted between two and nine times. The DNA for the CDR3 is TGTGCCAGCAGCCTGGGGCCCGGGGAGCTGTTTTTT. It codes for CASSLGPGELFF. The genes are TRBV6-2 or TRBV6-3 and TRBJ2-2, with D maybe TRBD1 (5 bases). This CDR3 has 12 residues. Trimming cost V 6 bases and J 6 bases, with 8 bases left between them. Per germline, CDR1 MNHEY and CDR2 SVGEGT.

This clonotype has at least ten counts. V gene TRBV20-1 combines with J gene TRBJ1-1, with TRBD1 matching over 11 bases. This CDR3 spans 15 amino acids. With V trimmed by 0 bases and J by 4 bases, 4 bases remained unmatched. CDR1 and CDR2 (germline): DFQATT, SNEGSKA (reference sequence). For the CDR3, the DNA is TGCAGTGCTAGAGACTCCGGGACAGGGGGCACTGAAGCTTTCTTT. Protein: CSARDSGTGGTEAFF.